A selection of T cell receptor beta chains follows, all from one sample in a study of blood T cell repertoires in COVID-19. Repertoires were generated with immunoSEQ multiplex PCR, while TCRdb's copy carries only in-frame clones and drops some. The sample shows over 300,000 clones, roughly 90% of them seen only once. Sequencing was performed on PBMCs or T cells enriched from blood (not recorded which). The origin of the receptors is a woman in her thirties or forties who had recovered from COVID-19. The CDR3 runs from the conserved cysteine through the conserved F or W. Fields, in order: V gene, clone size, D gene, CDR3 length, J gene, CDR3 DNA, CDR3 protein. A D gene is named only where the DNA matches it firmly. Clone size, where shown, is once, few, many, or a class for clones that have expanded.

v_call: TRBV7-3
clone_size: once
d_call: TRBD1
cdr3_length: 17
j_call: TRBJ2-2
cdr3_nt: TGTGCCAGCAGCTTAAGGGGGCAGGGGGCCGGGACCGGGGAGCTGTTTTTT
cdr3_aa: CASSLRGQGAGTGELFF

v_call: TRBV28
clone_size: NA
d_call: NA
cdr3_length: 14
j_call: TRBJ1-2
cdr3_nt: TGTGCCAGCAGTTTAACGGGCGGGAAGTATGGCTACACCTTC
cdr3_aa: CASSLTGGKYGYTF

v_call: TRBV3-1/TRBV3-2
clone_size: NA
d_call: NA
cdr3_length: 14
j_call: TRBJ1-2
cdr3_nt: TGTGCCAGCAGCCAACAAGGGGCAGCAGGTGGCTACACCTTC
cdr3_aa: CASSQQGAAGGYTF

v_call: TRBV7-9
clone_size: NA
d_call: NA
cdr3_length: 16
j_call: TRBJ1-2
cdr3_nt: TGTGCCAGCAGTCTCATCTCGGAGGAGGCACTACTTGGCTACACCTTC
cdr3_aa: CASSLISEEALLGYTF

v_call: TRBV6-2/TRBV6-3
clone_size: NA
d_call: NA
cdr3_length: 12
j_call: TRBJ2-7
cdr3_nt: TGTGCCAGCAGTTACTACAGGGACGAGCAGTACTTC
cdr3_aa: CASSYYRDEQYF

v_call: TRBV28
clone_size: NA
d_call: NA
cdr3_length: 13
j_call: TRBJ2-2
cdr3_nt: TGTGCCAGCAGTCCCTCGGGCACCGGGGAGCTGTTTTTT
cdr3_aa: CASSPSGTGELFF

v_call: TRBV9
clone_size: NA
d_call: TRBD1
cdr3_length: 15
j_call: TRBJ1-1
cdr3_nt: TGTGCCAGCAGCGTCAAGGGACAGGGGGCTGGTGAAGCTTTCTTT
cdr3_aa: CASSVKGQGAGEAFF

v_call: TRBV5-4
clone_size: NA
d_call: TRBD2
cdr3_length: 15
j_call: TRBJ2-3
cdr3_nt: TGTGCCAGCAGCTTGGGCGGGGGGCCTGAAGATACGCAGTATTTT
cdr3_aa: CASSLGGGPEDTQYF

v_call: TRBV29-1
clone_size: NA
d_call: TRBD1
cdr3_length: 13
j_call: TRBJ2-7
cdr3_nt: TGCAGCGTGGGGACAGGGGCCCCCTACGAGCAGTACTTC
cdr3_aa: CSVGTGAPYEQYF

v_call: TRBV2
clone_size: few
d_call: NA
cdr3_length: 14
j_call: TRBJ1-1
cdr3_nt: TGTGCCAGCAATCCGAGCAGACGGGGGACTGAAGCTTTCTTT
cdr3_aa: CASNPSRRGTEAFF

v_call: TRBV29-1
clone_size: NA
d_call: TRBD2
cdr3_length: 14
j_call: TRBJ2-7
cdr3_nt: TGCAGCGTTGAGTTAGCGGGCCCCCTCCGGGAGCAGTACTTC
cdr3_aa: CSVELAGPLREQYF

v_call: TRBV11-2
clone_size: NA
d_call: NA
cdr3_length: 14
j_call: TRBJ1-4
cdr3_nt: TGTGCCAGCAGCTTCGGGACAAGGTCAGAAAAACTGTTTTTT
cdr3_aa: CASSFGTRSEKLFF

v_call: TRBV11-3
clone_size: few
d_call: TRBD1
cdr3_length: 12
j_call: TRBJ2-7
cdr3_nt: TGTGCCAGCAGCTCGGGACAGCGCGAGCAGTACTTC
cdr3_aa: CASSSGQREQYF

v_call: TRBV10-3
clone_size: NA
d_call: NA
cdr3_length: 14
j_call: TRBJ2-2
cdr3_nt: TGTGCCATCGGCTCCGGGACTAACACCGGGGAGCTGTTTTTT
cdr3_aa: CAIGSGTNTGELFF

v_call: TRBV7-2
clone_size: NA
d_call: NA
cdr3_length: 14
j_call: TRBJ2-5
cdr3_nt: TGTGCCAGCAGCTTAGACAGAAGAGTTAAGACCCAGTACTTC
cdr3_aa: CASSLDRRVKTQYF

v_call: TRBV11-3
clone_size: NA
d_call: TRBD2
cdr3_length: 18
j_call: TRBJ2-1
cdr3_nt: TGTGCCAGCAGCAAAACTAGCGCCGACTTTTTCTTCTACAATGAGCAGTTCTTC
cdr3_aa: CASSKTSADFFFYNEQFF

v_call: TRBV28
clone_size: NA
d_call: TRBD1
cdr3_length: 16
j_call: TRBJ1-2
cdr3_nt: TGTGCCAGCAGCGATCCTGGGACAGGGGTTAACTATGGCTATACCTTC
cdr3_aa: CASSDPGTGVNYGYTF

v_call: TRBV5-5
clone_size: NA
d_call: NA
cdr3_length: 15
j_call: TRBJ1-5
cdr3_nt: TGTGCCAGCAGCTTGGGAGTTGCGGGGGGTCAGCCCCAGCATTTT
cdr3_aa: CASSLGVAGGQPQHF

v_call: TRBV4-3
clone_size: NA
d_call: NA
cdr3_length: 15
j_call: TRBJ2-3
cdr3_nt: TGCGCCAGCAGCCAAGATCGGCAGGGGAAAGATACGCAGTATTTT
cdr3_aa: CASSQDRQGKDTQYF

v_call: TRBV7-8
clone_size: NA
d_call: NA
cdr3_length: 12
j_call: TRBJ2-7
cdr3_nt: TGTGCCAGCAGCCCAGGACAAGGCGAGCAGTACTTC
cdr3_aa: CASSPGQGEQYF

v_call: TRBV7-9
clone_size: NA
d_call: TRBD2
cdr3_length: 16
j_call: TRBJ2-5
cdr3_nt: TGTGCCAGCAGCTCAGGGGGACTAGCGGGAGAAGAGACCCAGTACTTC
cdr3_aa: CASSSGGLAGEETQYF

v_call: TRBV5-8
clone_size: NA
d_call: NA
cdr3_length: 14
j_call: TRBJ2-4
cdr3_nt: TGTGCCAGTCCCGGGAGTTTAGCCAAAAACATTCAGTACTTC
cdr3_aa: CASPGSLAKNIQYF

v_call: TRBV7-2
clone_size: NA
d_call: NA
cdr3_length: 14
j_call: TRBJ2-7
cdr3_nt: TGTGCCAGCAGCTATGGGGACTTGTCCTACGAGCAGTACTTC
cdr3_aa: CASSYGDLSYEQYF

v_call: TRBV28
clone_size: NA
d_call: TRBD2
cdr3_length: 14
j_call: TRBJ2-7
cdr3_nt: TGTGCCAGCAGTTCCCCTGGGAGGGTAGGGGAGCAGTACTTC
cdr3_aa: CASSSPGRVGEQYF

v_call: TRBV7-2
clone_size: NA
d_call: TRBD1
cdr3_length: 16
j_call: TRBJ2-7
cdr3_nt: TGTGCCAGCAGCTCCCCCAGGGGGCGCGGCTCCTACGAGCAGTACTTC
cdr3_aa: CASSSPRGRGSYEQYF

v_call: TRBV10-2
clone_size: NA
d_call: TRBD2
cdr3_length: 18
j_call: TRBJ2-2
cdr3_nt: TGCGCCAGCAGAGTGGAGGGAGTAGCGGGGGCCTACACCGGGGAGCTGTTTTTT
cdr3_aa: CASRVEGVAGAYTGELFF

v_call: TRBV4-1
clone_size: NA
d_call: NA
cdr3_length: 15
j_call: TRBJ2-1
cdr3_nt: TGCGCCAGCAGCCAAACCCTAGCTAGTCCCAATGAGCAGTTCTTC
cdr3_aa: CASSQTLASPNEQFF